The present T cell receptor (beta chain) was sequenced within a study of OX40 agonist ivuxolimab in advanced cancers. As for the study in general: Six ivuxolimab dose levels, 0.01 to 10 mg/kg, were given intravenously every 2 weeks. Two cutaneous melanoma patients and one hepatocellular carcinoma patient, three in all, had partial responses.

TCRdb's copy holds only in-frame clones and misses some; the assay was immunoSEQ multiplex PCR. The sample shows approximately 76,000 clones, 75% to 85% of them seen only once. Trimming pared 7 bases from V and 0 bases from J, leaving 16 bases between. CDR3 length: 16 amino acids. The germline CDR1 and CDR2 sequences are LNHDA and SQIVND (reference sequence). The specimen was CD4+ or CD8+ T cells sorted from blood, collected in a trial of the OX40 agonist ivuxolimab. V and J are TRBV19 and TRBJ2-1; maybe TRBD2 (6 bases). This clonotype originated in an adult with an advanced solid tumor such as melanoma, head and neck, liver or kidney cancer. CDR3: CASTYGRTHSYNEQFF. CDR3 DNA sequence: TGTGCCAGTACCTATGGGAGGACTCACTCCTACAATGAGCAGTTCTTC.